This T cell receptor (beta chain) is from a study of shared clonotypes between healthy human individuals. It was approximately 300 ng DNA, some 28,000 T cell genomes, that went into each replicate PCR of unsorted PBMC. Using immunoSEQ multiplex PCR, the repertoire was profiled, and TCRdb retains in-frame clones only, with some absent. The data hold roughly 95,000 clones, with around half observed a single time. The CDR3 is 15 amino acids. Germline loops: CDR1 SGHVS, CDR2 FQNEAQ. V gave up 6 bases and J gave up 8 bases, with 19 bases separating them. The sequence came from a middle-aged woman in good health. Some clones in this sample may be carry-over from other donors' samples. The gene calls are TRBV7-8 and TRBJ1-4, with D possibly being TRBD1 (5 bases). The specimen was PBMCs. CDR3 DNA: TGTGCCAGCAGAGCGTCGAGGGGCAGCAGGGAAAAACTGTTTTTT. Translation: CASRASRGSREKLFF.